Below, one T cell receptor beta chain is given with its context. As yet, its antigen is unknown. The Oncomine TCR Beta short-read assay was applied to DNA of cultured CD4+ T cells. Each CDR3 protein gets one entry after TCRdb re-called the PCR reads with MiXCR. Of 5,000 to 6,500 distinct CDR3 sequences detected, 46% appear once; the ten largest clones hold 25% to 30%. This specimen comes from a study of vaccination and CD4 T cells after COVID-19. Study context: Cultures designated as controls were supplied with a CEFX pool, an HIV-1 Nef pool, or no peptide.

Germline values: CDR1 SGHTA, CDR2 FQGTGA. This CDR3 contains 14 residues. The V segment lost 5 bases and the J segment 7 bases; nucleotides outside the gene matches: 10. General observations from the study: The median count of SARS-CoV-2-reactive clonotypes rose from roughly 21 to 40, not significantly.

The treatment here: approximately 9-day PBMC culture with coronavirus spike peptide pools or control peptides (ViraFEST assay). The authors isolated CD4+ T cells by negative selection after less than 12 days of culture. Sequences were obtained from CD4+ T cells from blood, cultured in vitro. The chain uses TRBV7-3 and TRBJ1-2; TRBD1 matches at 7 bases. The sequence came from a human donor who had recovered from COVID-19. The CDR3 DNA is TGTGCCAGCAGCCCAGGGGGGGGGGCGGGTGGCTACACCTTC. Translating gives CASSPGGGAGGYTF.